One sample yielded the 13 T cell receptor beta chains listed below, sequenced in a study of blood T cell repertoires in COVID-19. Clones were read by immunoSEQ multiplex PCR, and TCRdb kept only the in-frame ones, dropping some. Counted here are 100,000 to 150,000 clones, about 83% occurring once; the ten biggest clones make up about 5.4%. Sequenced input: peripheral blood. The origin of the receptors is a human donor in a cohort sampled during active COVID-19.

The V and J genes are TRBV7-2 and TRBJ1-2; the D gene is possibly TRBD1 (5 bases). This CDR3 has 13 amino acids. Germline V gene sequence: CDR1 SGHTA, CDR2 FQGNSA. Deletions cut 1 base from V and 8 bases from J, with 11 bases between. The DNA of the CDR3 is TGTGCCAGCAGCTTAGACAGGAACACAGGCTACACCTTC. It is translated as CASSLDRNTGYTF.

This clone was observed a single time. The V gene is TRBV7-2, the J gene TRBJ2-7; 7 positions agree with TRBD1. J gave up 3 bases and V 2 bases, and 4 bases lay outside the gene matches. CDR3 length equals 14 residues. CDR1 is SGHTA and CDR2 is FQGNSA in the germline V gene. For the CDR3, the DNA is TGTGCCAGCAGCTTAAACCAGGGGGACTACGAGCAGTACTTC. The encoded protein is CASSLNQGDYEQYF.

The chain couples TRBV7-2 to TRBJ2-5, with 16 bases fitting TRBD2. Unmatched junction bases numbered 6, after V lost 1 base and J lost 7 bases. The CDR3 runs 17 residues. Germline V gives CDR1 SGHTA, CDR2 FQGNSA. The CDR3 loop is CASSLVRGTSGGATQYF. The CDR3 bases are TGTGCCAGCAGCTTAGTAAGAGGGACTAGCGGGGGGGCGACCCAGTACTTC.

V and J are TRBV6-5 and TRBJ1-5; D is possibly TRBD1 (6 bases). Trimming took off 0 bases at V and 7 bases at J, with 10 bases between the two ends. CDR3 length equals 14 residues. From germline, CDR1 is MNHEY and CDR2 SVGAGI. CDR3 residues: CASSYSTGYQPQHF. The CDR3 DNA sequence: TGTGCCAGCAGTTACTCCACAGGGTACCAGCCCCAGCATTTT.

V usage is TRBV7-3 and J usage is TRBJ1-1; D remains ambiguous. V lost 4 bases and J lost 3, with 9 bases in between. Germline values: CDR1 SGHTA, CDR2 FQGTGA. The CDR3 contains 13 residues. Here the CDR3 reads CASSSSGYTEAFF. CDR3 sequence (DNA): TGTGCCAGCAGCTCGTCGGGGTACACTGAAGCTTTCTTT.

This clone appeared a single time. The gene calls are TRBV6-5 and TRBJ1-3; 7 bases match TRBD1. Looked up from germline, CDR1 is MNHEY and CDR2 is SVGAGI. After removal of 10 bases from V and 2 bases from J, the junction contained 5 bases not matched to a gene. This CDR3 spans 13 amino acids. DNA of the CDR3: TGTGCCACCGCCCAGGGGGCTGGAAACACCATATATTTT. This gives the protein CATAQGAGNTIYF.

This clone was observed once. CDR3 bases: TGTGCCAGCAGCCCCTTCGGCGGGACGCCCCTCCTCTACAATGAGCAGTTCTTC. It encodes CASSPFGGTPLLYNEQFF. This chain joins TRBV7-9 and TRBJ2-1, with a possible D match to TRBD2 (6 bases). V dropped 5 bases and J dropped 3 bases, with 23 bases sitting between them. The length of the CDR3 is 18 residues. The V gene's germline CDR1 is SEHNR and CDR2 FQNEAQ (reference sequence).

DNA of the CDR3: TGTGCCAGCAGTTACTCGTTGGGCAGGGGAGACTACGAGCAGTACTTC. Translation: CASSYSLGRGDYEQYF. This chain links TRBV6-5 with TRBJ2-7, with a weak D call TRBD1 (6 bases). Germline V gene data show CDR1 as MNHEY and CDR2 as SVGAGI. V lost 0 bases, J lost 3 bases, and 15 bases lay in between. This CDR3 region has 16 residues.

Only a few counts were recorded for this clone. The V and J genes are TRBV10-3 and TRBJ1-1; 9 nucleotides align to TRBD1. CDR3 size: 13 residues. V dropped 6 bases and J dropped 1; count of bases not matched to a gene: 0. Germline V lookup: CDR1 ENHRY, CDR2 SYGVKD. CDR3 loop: CAIRGQGNTEAFF. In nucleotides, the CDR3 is TGTGCCATCAGGGGACAGGGGAACACTGAAGCTTTCTTT.

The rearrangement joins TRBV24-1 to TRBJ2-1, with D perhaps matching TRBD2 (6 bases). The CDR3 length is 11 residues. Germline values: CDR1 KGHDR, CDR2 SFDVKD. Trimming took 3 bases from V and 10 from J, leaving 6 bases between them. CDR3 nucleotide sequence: TGTGCCACCAGTGATCGGGGGGAGCAGTTCTTC. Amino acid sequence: CATSDRGEQFF.

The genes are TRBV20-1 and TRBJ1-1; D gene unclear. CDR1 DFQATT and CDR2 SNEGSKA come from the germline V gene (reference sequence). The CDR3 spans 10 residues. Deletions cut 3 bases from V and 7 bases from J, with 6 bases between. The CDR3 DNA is TGCAGTGCTAGCAGGCTTGAAGCTTTCTTT. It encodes CSASRLEAFF.

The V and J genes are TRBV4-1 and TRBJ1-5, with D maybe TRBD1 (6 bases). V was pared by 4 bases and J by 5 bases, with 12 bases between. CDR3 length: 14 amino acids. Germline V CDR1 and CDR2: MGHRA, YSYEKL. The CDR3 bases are TGCGCCAGCAGCCTCCGGGAGGGGGATCAGCCCCAGCATTTT. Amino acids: CASSLREGDQPQHF.

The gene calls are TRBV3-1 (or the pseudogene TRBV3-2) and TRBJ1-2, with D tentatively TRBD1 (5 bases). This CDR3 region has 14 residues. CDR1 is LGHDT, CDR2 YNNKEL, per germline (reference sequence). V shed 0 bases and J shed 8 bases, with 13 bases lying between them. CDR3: CASSQERGGRGYTF. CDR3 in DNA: TGTGCCAGCAGCCAAGAGCGGGGGGGGAGAGGCTACACCTTC.